The 21 T cell receptor beta chains below come from one sample, sequenced in a study of cytomegalovirus exposure and HLA in healthy donors. Use of 60 Vbeta and 13 Jbeta primers characterized the PCR. Method: immunoSEQ multiplex PCR; TCRdb's copy keeps in-frame clones and lacks some. The sample lists about 180,000 clones, around 80% occurring once. Sequences were obtained from PBMCs. The receptor set was obtained from a girl aged 5 to 17 in good health and CMV-seropositive.

The chain joins TRBV6-6 to TRBJ2-3, with D perhaps matching TRBD1 (5 bases). The CDR3 covers 16 residues. Germline CDR1 is MNHNY and CDR2 is SVGAGI (reference sequence). V was trimmed by 0 bases and J by 3 bases, leaving 13 bases between them. The CDR3 nucleotides are TGTGCCAGCAGTTACTCGCTACAGGTTCAAACAGATACGCAGTATTTT. Translated: CASSYSLQVQTDTQYF.

The J gene is TRBJ1-5, the V gene TRBV6-1; weak D call: TRBD1 (5 bases). The length of the CDR3 is 14 residues. V lost 8 bases to trimming and J lost 0 bases, with 11 bases between them. Germline V gene data show CDR1 as MNHNS and CDR2 as SASEGT. The CDR3 DNA reads as TGTGCCAGCCACGAAGGACATAGCAATCAGCCCCAGCATTTT. Translating gives CASHEGHSNQPQHF.

The gene calls are TRBV2 and TRBJ2-5, with TRBD2 identical over 10 bases. The V and J ends lost 6 bases and 1 base, in that order; junction bases with no gene match: 8. CDR1 and CDR2 from the germline V gene are SNHLY and FYNNEI. CDR3 length: 16 residues. The CDR3 nucleotides are TGTGCCAGCAGCGGGGGCCTAGCGGGAGCCCAAGAGACCCAGTACTTC. This sequence encodes CASSGGLAGAQETQYF.

The chain is built from TRBV6-5 and TRBJ2-1; D is undetermined. CDR3 length equals 15 residues. Per the germline V gene, CDR1 is MNHEY and CDR2 is SVGAGI. V gave up 0 bases and J gave up 15 bases, with 21 bases separating them. The CDR3 sequence is CASSYSIVDSNVGFF. The CDR3 DNA reads as TGTGCCAGCAGTTACTCGATAGTAGACTCCAACGTGGGGTTCTTC.

J is TRBJ1-1 and V is TRBV19; the D gene is possibly TRBD1 (6 bases). Germline CDR1 LNHDA, CDR2 SQIVND (reference sequence). V was clipped by 4 bases and J by 3 bases, with 15 bases between them. This CDR3 comprises 15 residues. The CDR3 is CASSSVQQGYTEAFF. The CDR3 nucleotides read TGTGCCAGTAGTAGCGTCCAACAGGGCTACACTGAAGCTTTCTTT.

The V gene is TRBV19, the J gene TRBJ2-7; a weak D match, TRBD2 (6 bases). Germline CDR1 and CDR2: LNHDA and SQIVND (reference sequence). V was trimmed by 3 bases and J by 0 bases, leaving 12 bases between them. The length of the CDR3 is 15 residues. CDR3: CASSIVAASSYEQYF. The CDR3 coding sequence is TGTGCCAGTAGTATCGTAGCGGCAAGCTCCTACGAGCAGTACTTC.

The CDR3 is CASSQDPWGQGIWEAFF. For the CDR3, the DNA is TGTGCCAGCAGCCAAGACCCCTGGGGACAGGGAATCTGGGAAGCTTTCTTT. V gene TRBV4-2 combines with J gene TRBJ1-1, with 9 bases fitting TRBD1. The CDR3 extends over 17 amino acids. Unmatched junction bases numbered 13, after V lost 0 bases and J lost 8 bases. CDR1 is LGHNA, CDR2 YNFKEQ, per germline.

The chain couples TRBV7-9 to TRBJ1-5; D gene unclear. The ends were cut back, 5 bases at V and 6 bases at J, with 11 bases in the middle. CDR3 size: 13 residues. CDR1 and CDR2 from the germline V gene are SEHNR and FQNEAQ (reference sequence). The CDR3 DNA reads TGTGCCAGCAGCCCCCTTCCCGGTCAGCCCCAGCATTTT. It is translated as CASSPLPGQPQHF.

The chain is built from TRBV4-2 and TRBJ2-3, with 12 bases matching TRBD2. CDR3 size: 20 residues. In germline, CDR1 is LGHNA, CDR2 YNFKEQ. Trimming took 4 bases from V and 4 from J; bases not matched to a gene: 18. CDR3 sequence (DNA): TGTGCCAGCAGCCGAGAGACTAGCGGGGGCTTCCTTAGAGTTTCAGATACGCAGTATTTT. Its protein product is CASSRETSGGFLRVSDTQYF.

This chain connects TRBV4-2 to TRBJ2-3, with 14 bases matching TRBD2. In germline, CDR1 is LGHNA, CDR2 YNFKEQ. The CDR3 consists of 20 residues. Unmatched junction bases numbered 12, after V lost 3 bases and J lost 1 base. CDR3 bases: TGTGCCAGCAGCCACCCACAAGCCGGGACTAGCGGGAGCCGCACAGATACGCAGTATTTT. Translated, it gives CASSHPQAGTSGSRTDTQYF.

The V and J genes are TRBV7-9 and TRBJ2-7; TRBD2 matches at 12 bases. Germline loops: CDR1 SEHNR, CDR2 FQNEAQ (reference sequence). The trim removed 5 bases at V and 5 bases at J, leaving 13 bases unmatched. The CDR3 is 17 amino acids. CDR3 amino acids: CASSLGRVLAGGNEQYF. The CDR3 DNA reads TGTGCCAGCAGCCTAGGGAGGGTACTAGCGGGGGGAAACGAGCAGTACTTC.

This clone was recorded a few times. V is TRBV6-5 and J is TRBJ1-1; 7 bases line up with TRBD1. This CDR3 has 15 residues. The V segment lost 5 bases and the J segment 5 bases; nucleotides outside the gene matches: 11. Looked up from germline, CDR1 is MNHEY and CDR2 is SVGAGI. CDR3 amino acids: CASSRATGLGTEAFF. For the CDR3, the DNA is TGTGCCAGCAGTCGCGCGACAGGGTTAGGTACTGAAGCTTTCTTT.

The gene calls are TRBV11-2 and TRBJ2-3; TRBD2 agrees at 8 bases. The ends lost 4 bases at V and 6 bases at J; junction bases unmatched: 15. Germline V lookup: CDR1 SGHAT, CDR2 FQNNGV. CDR3 length equals 17 residues. The CDR3 DNA reads TGTGCCAGCAGCTCCCCCACTTGGAGCGGGAGAGTCGATACGCAGTATTTT. Its protein product is CASSSPTWSGRVDTQYF.

V and J are TRBV29-1 and TRBJ1-5, with 7 bases fitting TRBD1. The CDR3 consists of 13 residues. The V segment lost 6 bases and the J segment 7 bases; nucleotides outside the gene matches: 9. CDR1 SQVTM and CDR2 ANQGSEA come from the germline V gene. The DNA for the CDR3 is TGCAGCGTGATTTCAGGGGGAGGACAGCCCCAGCATTTT. Protein: CSVISGGGQPQHF.

This chain joins TRBV13 and TRBJ1-1; the match to TRBD1 covers 8 bases. CDR3 length: 15 amino acids. CDR1 is PRHDT, CDR2 FYEKMQ, per germline (reference sequence). Losses at the gene ends were 1 base for V and 4 bases for J; bases not matched to a gene: 5. CDR3 nucleotides: TGTGCCAGCAGCTTAGCCAGGGGGCTAGGCACTGAAGCTTTCTTT. This gives the protein CASSLARGLGTEAFF.

This chain connects TRBV7-6 to TRBJ1-2; D perhaps matches TRBD1 (6 bases). The ends were cut back, 5 bases at V and 5 bases at J, with 15 bases in the middle. CDR3 length: 14 residues. Per the germline V gene, CDR1 is SGHVS and CDR2 is FNYEAQ. In DNA form, the CDR3 reads TGTGCCAGCAGCCCCGACCTGGACAGTTATGGCTACACCTTC. It translates to CASSPDLDSYGYTF.

V usage is TRBV30 and J usage is TRBJ2-3; TRBD1 might be the D (7 bases). Trimming left V 3 bases short and J 1 base short, with 20 bases between. The CDR3 covers 17 residues. Germline V gene data show CDR1 as GTSNPN and CDR2 as SVGIG (reference sequence). As DNA, the CDR3 is TGTGCCTGGAGGAGGGGGCTAGCGCTTTCCGGCACAGATACGCAGTATTTT. It yields the protein CAWRRGLALSGTDTQYF. The full variable domain, in which reference TRBV30 and TRBJ2-3 provide the parts outside the CDR3, is SQTIHQWPATLVQPVGSPLSLECTVEGTSNPNLYWYRQAAGRGLQLLFYSVGIGQISSEVPQNLSASRPQDRQFILSSKKLLLSDSGFYLCAWRRGLALSGTDTQYFGPGTRLTVL.

This chain joins TRBV7-9 and TRBJ1-5; 10 bases line up with TRBD1. There are 15 residues in the CDR3. Germline values: CDR1 SEHNR, CDR2 FQNEAQ (reference sequence). J gave up 8 bases and V 4 bases, and 8 bases lay outside the gene matches. The CDR3 DNA reads as TGTGCCAGCAGCTCGGGACAGGGGAAAGAAGAGCCCCAGCATTTT. It specifies CASSSGQGKEEPQHF.

The chain employs TRBV7-2 and TRBJ1-2; TRBD1 matches 8 bases. V lost 6 bases to trimming and J lost 2 bases; unmatched junction nucleotides: 8. This CDR3 spans 15 amino acids. Germline V CDR1 and CDR2: SGHTA, FQGNSA. The CDR3 DNA reads TGTGCCAGCAGACCCCCCGGGACAGGCAACTATGGCTACACCTTC. This encodes CASRPPGTGNYGYTF.

The table lists this clone with a count of one. The chain is built from TRBV5-4 and TRBJ1-1, with 7 positions matching TRBD1. Germline assignment: CDR1 SGHNT and CDR2 YYREEE (reference sequence). This CDR3 is built from 14 residues. J was trimmed by 5 bases and V by 0 bases; bases with no gene match: 4. DNA of the CDR3: TGTGCCAGCAGCTTGGAAGGGGGCCTAACTGAAGCTTTCTTT. The encoded protein is CASSLEGGLTEAFF.

The chain uses TRBV30 and TRBJ2-3, with TRBD2 matching over 8 bases. The trim removed 1 base at V and 7 bases at J, leaving 7 bases unmatched. The CDR3 loop spans 14 amino acids. Germline CDR1 reads GTSNPN; CDR2 reads SVGIG (reference sequence). The CDR3 DNA reads as TGTGCCTGGAGTGAGGTCGCTAGCGGGTATACGCAGTATTTT. As protein: CAWSEVASGYTQYF.